This TCR beta chain stems from a study of T cell responses to AZD1222 COVID-19 vaccine. Study findings and constraints: Repertoire sampling was restricted to post-peak T cell response timepoints. Per reports, nearly half of all spike-specific TCRs target regions that are unmutated in variants. Seropositive AZD1222 recipients at baseline numbered only five to seven. Mostly white British, mostly female donors; authors suggested clonal diversity may be underestimated.

This clone appeared once. The antigen is unknown. Germline loops: CDR1 SGHAT, CDR2 FQNNGV. The CDR3 has 15 residues. V lost 2 bases to trimming and J lost 4 bases; unmatched junction nucleotides: 7. TCRdb's table, derived via immunoSEQ multiplex PCR, lists solely in-frame clones and lacks some. The profile shows about 140,000 clones, about 93% of them singletons. This clonotype was sampled from an adult who received the AZD1222 COVID-19 vaccine. Sample: peripheral blood, taken 28 days after the second AZD1222 dose. This chain connects TRBV11-2 to TRBJ1-1; TRBD1 matches at 7 bases. The CDR3 DNA reads as TGTGCCAGCAGCTTATCGACAGGGAGGCGCACTGAAGCTTTCTTT. This codes for CASSLSTGRRTEAFF.